The next 18 T cell receptor beta chains were all read from a single sample in a study of blood T cell repertoires in COVID-19. Assay: immunoSEQ multiplex PCR; the TCRdb copy retains only in-frame clones and omits some. The table lists about 35,000 clones, approximately 78% of them singletons. Sample: peripheral blood. The receptor source for this set is a man aged 55-75 years in a cohort sampled during active COVID-19.

The rearrangement uses TRBV7-2 and TRBJ1-4, with a tentative D call TRBD1 (6 bases). The V and J ends lost 5 bases and 8 bases respectively, with 15 bases between them. The germline CDR1 and CDR2 sequences are SGHTA and FQGNSA. CDR3 size: 14 residues. CDR3 sequence (DNA): TGTGCCAGCAGCAAACAGGGTTATCTCGAAAAACTGTTTTTT. This sequence encodes CASSKQGYLEKLFF.

A single count supports this clone. The genes are TRBV3-1 (or the pseudogene TRBV3-2) and TRBJ1-1; D is perhaps TRBD1 (6 bases). V gave up 4 bases and J gave up 2 bases, with 11 bases separating them. The CDR3 is made up of 14 amino acids. Germline V gives CDR1 LGHDT, CDR2 YNNKEL (reference sequence). CDR3 loop: CASSLGGGNTEAFF. Written as DNA, the CDR3 is TGTGCCAGCAGCCTTGGCGGGGGCAACACTGAAGCTTTCTTT.

The chain combines TRBV5-1 with TRBJ2-3, with D possibly TRBD2 on 7 matching bases. The CDR3 totals 14 residues. Germline lookup yields CDR1 SGHRS and CDR2 YFSETQ. The V end was cut by 4 bases, the J end by 4 bases, with 13 bases between. The CDR3: CASSGGGPSDTQYF. For the CDR3, the DNA is TGCGCCAGCAGCGGCGGGGGCCCGTCAGATACGCAGTATTTT.

In this sample, this clone turned up a few times. The V call is TRBV18, the J call TRBJ2-3, with D possibly being TRBD2 (6 bases). Germline CDR1 reads KGHSH; CDR2 reads LQKENI. V lost 3 bases, J lost 0 bases, and 10 bases lay in between. CDR3 length: 15 amino acids. The CDR3 protein is CASSPVGGSTDTQYF. As DNA, the CDR3 is TGTGCCAGCTCACCCGTTGGGGGGAGCACAGATACGCAGTATTTT.

The rearrangement joins TRBV29-1 to TRBJ2-3; D perhaps matches TRBD2 (6 bases). There are 12 residues in the CDR3. CDR1 is SQVTM and CDR2 is ANQGSEA in the germline V gene. The germline V and J ends were trimmed by 8 bases and 4 bases, with 13 bases remaining between them. CDR3 loop: CSKRDSSDTQYF. CDR3 in DNA: TGCAGCAAAAGGGACTCCTCAGATACGCAGTATTTT.

The rearrangement joins TRBV7-9 to TRBJ2-3, with D unresolved. CDR1 and CDR2 (germline): SEHNR, FQNEAQ (reference sequence). Trimming cost V 3 bases and J 4 bases, with 20 bases left between them. This CDR3 spans 17 amino acids. CDR3 DNA sequence: TGTGCCAGCAGCTTTCGAAACTCTGAGAGATTTGCAGATACGCAGTATTTT. Encoded protein: CASSFRNSERFADTQYF.

This sequence joins TRBV19 and TRBJ2-3; 9 bases fit TRBD2. Trimming at V came to 5 bases and at J to 3 bases, leaving 3 bases not matched to a gene. The CDR3 runs 14 residues. Germline V gene sequence: CDR1 LNHDA, CDR2 SQIVND (reference sequence). Here the CDR3 reads CASSVTSGTDTQYF. The CDR3 coding sequence is TGTGCCAGTAGTGTAACTAGCGGGACAGATACGCAGTATTTT. Complete variable domain (other parts from reference TRBV19 and TRBJ2-3): DGGITQSPKYLFRKEGQNVTLSCEQNLNHDAMYWYRQDPGQGLRLIYYSQIVNDFQKGDIAEGYSVSREKKESFPLTVTSAQKNPTAFYLCASSVTSGTDTQYFGPGTRLTVL.

The chain uses TRBV5-4 and TRBJ2-1; D might be TRBD2 (6 bases). The CDR3 has 13 residues. Germline lookup yields CDR1 SGHNT and CDR2 YYREEE (reference sequence). V was pared by 0 bases and J by 9 bases, with 10 bases between. This CDR3 is CASSLDLGGEQFF. For the CDR3, the DNA is TGTGCCAGCAGCTTGGACTTGGGGGGTGAGCAGTTCTTC.

The chain couples TRBV5-4 to TRBJ2-5, with D possibly matching TRBD2 (6 bases). The CDR3 consists of 13 residues. Between the trimmed V and J ends, which lost 1 base and 7 bases, there was a span of 11 bases. In germline, CDR1 is SGHNT, CDR2 YYREEE (reference sequence). DNA of the CDR3: TGTGCCAGCAGCTTGTTGCAGGGAGGGACCCAGTACTTC. Its translation: CASSLLQGGTQYF.

The chain uses TRBV28 and TRBJ1-2; D uncertain. The V end was cut by 5 bases, the J end by 2 bases, with 12 bases between. The CDR3 runs to 14 residues. Per germline, CDR1 MDHEN and CDR2 SYDVKM. The CDR3 nucleotides are TGTGCCAGCAGTCTGGTTCAGATAAACTATGGCTACACCTTC. This sequence encodes CASSLVQINYGYTF.

This clone was observed once. This rearrangement joins TRBV7-7 to TRBJ2-5; 8 bases fit TRBD1. The CDR3 extends over 15 amino acids. V lost 5 bases, J lost 5 bases, and 10 bases stayed unmatched. The germline gives CDR1 SSHAT, CDR2 FNYEAQ (reference sequence). CDR3 sequence reads: CASSPGTGRVETQYF. CDR3 sequence (DNA): TGTGCCAGCAGCCCCGGGACAGGCCGGGTGGAGACCCAGTACTTC.

The chain employs TRBV12-3 or TRBV12-4 and TRBJ2-7; D unresolved. This CDR3 comprises 13 residues. V lost 3 bases to trimming and J lost 3 bases, with 9 bases between them. The CDR3 nucleotides read TGTGCCAGCAGTTTTGCAGATAACTACGAGCAGTACTTC. Amino acids: CASSFADNYEQYF.

The rearrangement joins TRBV7-9 to TRBJ1-5; possible D gene TRBD1, 5 bases. Germline V gives CDR1 SEHNR, CDR2 FQNEAQ (reference sequence). The CDR3 totals 14 residues. Trimming removed 5 bases from V and 4 bases from J, with 12 bases in between. The chain's CDR3 is CASSLMGGNQPQHF. The DNA for the CDR3 is TGTGCCAGCAGCCTCATGGGGGGAAATCAGCCCCAGCATTTT.

The table lists this clone with a count of one. The rearrangement links TRBV28 to TRBJ2-3; D might be TRBD1 (5 bases). Germline V CDR1 and CDR2: MDHEN, SYDVKM. V lost 6 bases to trimming and J lost 7 bases, with 14 bases between them. This CDR3 comprises 13 residues. The CDR3 DNA reads TGTGCCAGCAGCCCCCCGGACACTTATACGCAGTATTTT. Amino acid sequence: CASSPPDTYTQYF.

The chain uses TRBV7-2 and TRBJ2-3, with a weak D call TRBD2 (6 bases). Germline CDR1 reads SGHTA; CDR2 reads FQGNSA. Trimming took 6 bases from V and 4 from J, leaving 20 bases between them. The CDR3 length is 16 residues. The CDR3 DNA is TGTGCCAGCAGACTAACCGGGACTCTAGCAGCAGATACGCAGTATTTT. It translates to CASRLTGTLAADTQYF.

V usage is TRBV27 and J usage is TRBJ2-7, with 12 bases matching TRBD1. The CDR3 runs to 15 residues. The junction had 6 bases not matched to a gene; V was cut back by 3 bases and J by 6 bases. Germline V lookup: CDR1 MNHEY, CDR2 SMNVEV (reference sequence). CDR3 in amino acids: CASSFRGQGASEQYF. As DNA, the CDR3 is TGTGCCAGCAGTTTTAGGGGACAGGGGGCCTCCGAGCAGTACTTC.

The chain links TRBV9 to TRBJ1-3; TRBD1 aligns across 8 bases. CDR1 is SGDLS and CDR2 is YYNGEE in the germline V gene. The CDR3 loop spans 15 amino acids. The trim removed 4 bases at V and 2 bases at J, leaving 5 bases unmatched. This CDR3 is CASSPMGQAGNTIYF. CDR3 nucleotides: TGTGCCAGCAGCCCGATGGGACAGGCTGGAAACACCATATATTTT.

The V gene is TRBV3-1 (or the pseudogene TRBV3-2), the J gene TRBJ2-7, with D hard to call. V was clipped by 1 base and J by 4 bases, with 17 bases between them. Germline V gives CDR1 LGHDT, CDR2 YNNKEL (reference sequence). The CDR3 runs to 16 residues. The DNA for the CDR3 is TGTGCCAGCAGCCAAGCCGCGTCCCAAATACTTTACGAGCAGTACTTC. It encodes CASSQAASQILYEQYF.